The 18 T cell receptor beta chains given below trace back to one sample, sequenced in a study of radiotherapy plus CTLA-4 blockade in lung cancer. Sequencing was performed with immunoSEQ multiplex PCR; in TCRdb, only in-frame clones are kept and a portion is missing. The sample yields tens of thousands of clones, approximately 86% seen once. Material: peripheral blood, obtained from a patient treated with radiotherapy plus ipilimumab. Receptors originate from a human donor with non-small cell lung cancer that progressed on radiotherapy plus ipilimumab.

The chain carries TRBV7-6 and TRBJ2-7; a possible D gene is TRBD2 (5 bases). Germline CDR1 and CDR2: SGHVS and FNYEAQ. The CDR3 extends over 17 amino acids. Trimming left V 1 base short and J 0 bases short, with 16 bases between. The DNA of the CDR3 is TGTGCCAGCAGCTTAGGCCTTAGCGAGACAAGCTCCTACGAGCAGTACTTC. Its protein product is CASSLGLSETSSYEQYF.

The chain combines TRBV9 with TRBJ2-7; D is possibly TRBD2 (6 bases). Germline values: CDR1 SGDLS, CDR2 YYNGEE. The V end was cut by 1 base, the J end by 2 bases, with 13 bases between. CDR3 length: 15 amino acids. CDR3 coding DNA: TGTGCCAGCAGCGTATACGGGGGACCGACCTACGAGCAGTACTTC. The encoded protein is CASSVYGGPTYEQYF.

This sequence joins TRBV14 and TRBJ2-7; no reliable D call. In germline, CDR1 is SGHDN, CDR2 FVKESK. This CDR3 has 16 residues. V was clipped by 0 bases and J by 4 bases, with 16 bases between them. CDR3 protein: CASSQEMMDVGYEQYF. CDR3 coding DNA: TGTGCCAGCAGCCAAGAAATGATGGACGTGGGGTACGAGCAGTACTTC.

This sequence joins TRBV4-1 and TRBJ1-6; unclear D gene. CDR1 and CDR2 (germline): MGHRA, YSYEKL. V was clipped by 1 base and J by 6 bases, with 10 bases between them. This CDR3 region has 15 residues. CDR3: CASSQVSISNSPLHF. CDR3 DNA sequence: TGCGCCAGCAGCCAAGTCTCGATAAGTAATTCACCCCTCCACTTT.

J is TRBJ1-4 and V is TRBV18, with D perhaps TRBD1 (6 bases). The germline gives CDR1 KGHSH, CDR2 LQKENI. V was cut by 6 bases and J by 7 bases, with 15 bases left in between. This CDR3 region has 14 residues. DNA of the CDR3: TGTGCCAGCTCCTGGGCTCGGGGGGCTGAAAAACTGTTTTTT. Translation: CASSWARGAEKLFF.

The chain employs TRBV9 and TRBJ2-5; D is perhaps TRBD2 (6 bases). The length of the CDR3 is 16 residues. Germline V CDR1 and CDR2: SGDLS, YYNGEE. V lost 0 bases to trimming and J lost 5 bases, with 17 bases between them. CDR3 DNA sequence: TGTGCCAGCAGCGTAGGCTCCTTGGAAGGGAGGGAGACCCAGTACTTC. As protein: CASSVGSLEGRETQYF. The complete variable domain, with remaining parts taken from reference TRBV9 and TRBJ2-5, reads DSGVTQTPKHLITATGQRVTLRCSPRSGDLSVYWYQQSLDQGLQFLIQYYNGEERAKGNILERFSAQQFPDLHSELNLSSLELGDSALYFCASSVGSLEGRETQYFGPGTRLLVL.

The chain recombines TRBV30 with TRBJ1-2; 7 bases align to TRBD1. Germline V gene sequence: CDR1 GTSNPN, CDR2 SVGIG (reference sequence). The CDR3 is made up of 13 amino acids. The V gene end was trimmed by 2 bases and the J gene end by 8 bases; junction bases not matched to a gene: 8. CDR3 nucleotide sequence: TGTGCCTGGAGTCCAGGGGGGGGTATCGGCTACACCTTC. It is translated as CAWSPGGGIGYTF.

The chain links TRBV18 to TRBJ1-2; 8 positions match TRBD1. In germline, CDR1 is KGHSH, CDR2 LQKENI. This CDR3 is 17 amino acids long. The junction had 6 bases not matched to a gene; V was cut back by 0 bases and J by 0 bases. Here the CDR3 reads CASSPPAGGATNYGYTF. CDR3 nucleotide sequence: TGTGCCAGCTCACCACCAGCAGGGGGCGCGACTAACTATGGCTACACCTTC.

The CDR3 DNA reads TGCGCCAGCAGCTTGGGAACGGACGGCTATTACTTC. This codes for CASSLGTDGYYF. The rearrangement uses TRBV5-1 and TRBJ2-5; D uncertain. The CDR3 has 12 residues. Looked up from germline, CDR1 is SGHRS and CDR2 is YFSETQ. V was clipped by 0 bases and J by 14 bases, with 14 bases between them. The full variable domain, rest sourced from reference TRBV5-1 and TRBJ2-5, is KAGVTQTPRYLIKTRGQQVTLSCSPISGHRSVSWYQQTPGQGLQFLFEYFSETQRNKGNFPGRFSGRQFSNSRSEMNVSTLELGDSALYLCASSLGTDGYYFGPGTRLLVL.

The chain is built from TRBV5-1 and TRBJ2-3, with 7 bases fitting TRBD2. This CDR3 is built from 16 residues. Looked up from germline, CDR1 is SGHRS and CDR2 is YFSETQ. J was trimmed by 2 bases and V by 5 bases; bases with no gene match: 11. The CDR3 spells CASRSGLEGNTDTQYF. The CDR3, as DNA: TGCGCCAGCAGATCCGGACTAGAAGGTAACACAGATACGCAGTATTTT.

The chain employs TRBV12-5 and TRBJ1-6; no reliable D call. Deletions cut 5 bases from V and 2 bases from J, with 13 bases between. Germline lookup yields CDR1 LGHNT and CDR2 FRNRAP. The CDR3 contains 16 residues. CDR3 bases: TGTGCTAGTGGTCTCTCCCGAGGGCCCTATAATTCACCCCTCCACTTT. It codes for CASGLSRGPYNSPLHF.

This clone was counted once. The chain employs TRBV7-2 and TRBJ1-2, with 10 bases aligning to TRBD1. The V gene's germline CDR1 is SGHTA and CDR2 FQGNSA. The CDR3 runs to 14 residues. With V trimmed by 1 base and J by 8 bases, 4 bases remained unmatched. The DNA of the CDR3 is TGTGCCAGCAGCTTAGGAGCGGGACAGGGGGGCTACACCTTC. Protein product: CASSLGAGQGGYTF.

The chain carries TRBV4-2 and TRBJ1-2; D unclear. With 0 bases removed from V and 1 base from J, the gap between germline ends came to 12 bases. CDR1 LGHNA and CDR2 YNFKEQ come from the germline V gene. The CDR3 is made up of 16 amino acids. CDR3 in amino acids: CASSQEAKVFNYGYTF. For the CDR3, the DNA is TGTGCCAGCAGCCAAGAGGCGAAAGTATTTAACTATGGCTACACCTTC.

The chain recombines TRBV7-3 with TRBJ2-5; 7 nucleotides agree with TRBD2. The CDR3 has 13 amino acids. V dropped 3 bases and J dropped 4; count of bases not matched to a gene: 2. CDR1 is SGHTA and CDR2 is FQGTGA in the germline V gene. The CDR3 bases are TGTGCCAGCAGCTTCGGCGGGGGAGAGACCCAGTACTTC. Its translation is CASSFGGGETQYF.

The chain couples TRBV27 to TRBJ2-7; D may match TRBD1 or TRBD2 (5 bases each). The V gene lost 0 bases and the J gene lost 2 bases, with 11 bases spanning the gap. Germline CDR1 reads MNHEY; CDR2 reads SMNVEV (reference sequence). The CDR3 totals 15 residues. CDR3 coding DNA: TGTGCCAGCAGTTTATCGAGAGGGGCGGCCTACGAGCAGTACTTC. Translation gives CASSLSRGAAYEQYF.

The chain employs TRBV2 and TRBJ1-4; D not certain. CDR1 is SNHLY and CDR2 is FYNNEI in the germline V gene. The CDR3 runs to 14 residues. Trimming stripped 3 bases from V and 3 bases from J, with 8 bases between. The CDR3 protein is CASSDGSANEKLFF. CDR3 coding DNA: TGTGCCAGCAGTGATGGGAGTGCTAATGAAAAACTGTTTTTT.

This sequence joins TRBV9 and TRBJ2-2, with D perhaps TRBD1 (6 bases). Per the germline V gene, CDR1 is SGDLS and CDR2 is YYNGEE. The V end was cut by 2 bases, the J end by 4 bases, with 12 bases between. There are 15 residues in the CDR3. CDR3 in DNA: TGTGCCAGCAGCGTCGGGACACTGGGCACCGGGGAGCTGTTTTTT. It translates to CASSVGTLGTGELFF.

The genes are TRBV28 and TRBJ1-2; the D is unclear. This CDR3 region has 11 residues. Germline loops: CDR1 MDHEN, CDR2 SYDVKM. Trimming cost V 2 bases and J 13 bases, with 11 bases left between them. DNA of the CDR3: TGTGCCAGCAGTTTACTTGAGATAACCACCTTC. Translating it yields CASSLLEITTF.